These T cell receptor beta chains were read from a single sample in a study of blood T cell repertoires in COVID-19. The method was immunoSEQ multiplex PCR; TCRdb's version includes in-frame clones alone and lacks a portion of them. The sample holds under 300,000 clones, roughly nine tenths seen once. What was sequenced was peripheral blood. These receptors all come from a woman aged 25 to 39 with COVID-19, enrolled during active disease. CDR3s include the opening cysteine and the closing phenylalanine or tryptophan. The order of the fields is clone size, V gene, J gene, D gene, CDR3 DNA, CDR3 protein. A D gene is named only where the DNA matches it firmly. Rows may omit the clone size; those that give it use once, few, many or a size class.

clone_size: -; v_call: TRBV5-4; j_call: TRBJ2-7; d_call: -; cdr3_nt: TGTGCCAGCAGCTTGTGGGCCGGGGGAGAGCAGTACTTC; cdr3_aa: CASSLWAGGEQYF
clone_size: -; v_call: TRBV15; j_call: TRBJ1-5; d_call: TRBD1; cdr3_nt: TGTGCCACCAAGACAGGGGCCCACAATCAGCCCCAGCATTTT; cdr3_aa: CATKTGAHNQPQHF
clone_size: -; v_call: TRBV19; j_call: TRBJ1-5; d_call: -; cdr3_nt: TGTGCCCCTGACGTCCGGGGCAATCAGCCCCAGCATTTT; cdr3_aa: CAPDVRGNQPQHF
clone_size: once; v_call: TRBV4-1; j_call: TRBJ2-7; d_call: -; cdr3_nt: TGCGCCAGCAGCCAAGAAATGGGGGGCGAGCAGTACTTC; cdr3_aa: CASSQEMGGEQYF
clone_size: -; v_call: TRBV7-9; j_call: TRBJ1-4; d_call: TRBD1; cdr3_nt: TGTGCCAGCAGCACCTGGACAGGGGGAGGTGAAAAACTGTTTTTT; cdr3_aa: CASSTWTGGGEKLFF
clone_size: -; v_call: TRBV7-9; j_call: TRBJ1-6; d_call: -; cdr3_nt: TGTGCCAGCAGCTTAGCGCACTCCGGTACAGCCAATTCACCCCTCCACTTT; cdr3_aa: CASSLAHSGTANSPLHF
clone_size: -; v_call: TRBV11-1; j_call: TRBJ1-2; d_call: -; cdr3_nt: TGTGCCAGCAGCTTATCTCAGAACTATGGCTACACCTTC; cdr3_aa: CASSLSQNYGYTF
clone_size: few; v_call: TRBV6-5; j_call: TRBJ2-7; d_call: -; cdr3_nt: TGTGCCAGCAGTTACTCGAGGTACCGGGGATTCTCCGAGCAGTACTTC; cdr3_aa: CASSYSRYRGFSEQYF
clone_size: -; v_call: TRBV19; j_call: TRBJ1-4; d_call: -; cdr3_nt: TGTGCCAGTAGTGTCCAGACAACTAATGAAAAACTGTTTTTT; cdr3_aa: CASSVQTTNEKLFF
clone_size: -; v_call: TRBV18; j_call: TRBJ2-1; d_call: -; cdr3_nt: TGTGCCAGCTCACCTCAAAGGGGGTACAATGAGCAGTTCTTC; cdr3_aa: CASSPQRGYNEQFF
clone_size: -; v_call: TRBV14; j_call: TRBJ1-2; d_call: TRBD1; cdr3_nt: TGTGCCAGCAGCCAGACAGGGGTGTCTAACTATGGCTACACCTTC; cdr3_aa: CASSQTGVSNYGYTF
clone_size: -; v_call: TRBV9; j_call: TRBJ2-7; d_call: TRBD2; cdr3_nt: TGTGCCAGCAGCGTAGCGGCGGGGGGGGGCTACGAGCAGTACTTC; cdr3_aa: CASSVAAGGGYEQYF
clone_size: -; v_call: TRBV3-1/TRBV3-2; j_call: TRBJ2-3; d_call: TRBD2; cdr3_nt: TGTGCCAGCAGCCAAGAGGAGGGAGCGGGGGGAGATACGCAGTATTTT; cdr3_aa: CASSQEEGAGGDTQYF
clone_size: -; v_call: TRBV5-6; j_call: TRBJ2-1; d_call: -; cdr3_nt: TGTGCCAGCAGCCCCTCAGGGATGGAGCAGTTCTTC; cdr3_aa: CASSPSGMEQFF
clone_size: few; v_call: TRBV5-1; j_call: TRBJ2-7; d_call: TRBD1; cdr3_nt: TGCGCCATCGACAGGGGGTACGAGCAGTACTTC; cdr3_aa: CAIDRGYEQYF
clone_size: -; v_call: TRBV7-9; j_call: TRBJ1-6; d_call: TRBD1; cdr3_nt: TGTGCCAGCAGCCCACGGACAGGACGGAGCTCCTATAATTCACCCCTCCACTTT; cdr3_aa: CASSPRTGRSSYNSPLHF
clone_size: -; v_call: TRBV7-9; j_call: TRBJ2-5; d_call: -; cdr3_nt: TGTGCCAGCAGCCGGAAGAACAGGGGAGGAGTTGAGACCCAGTACTTC; cdr3_aa: CASSRKNRGGVETQYF
clone_size: -; v_call: TRBV6-6; j_call: TRBJ1-1; d_call: -; cdr3_nt: TGTGCCAGCAGTTACTCCCCCTTGAACACTGAAGCTTTCTTT; cdr3_aa: CASSYSPLNTEAFF
clone_size: -; v_call: TRBV7-2; j_call: TRBJ2-7; d_call: TRBD1; cdr3_nt: TGTGCCAGCAGCTTAAGCGGGACAGGGTACTACGAGCAGTACTTC; cdr3_aa: CASSLSGTGYYEQYF
clone_size: -; v_call: TRBV25-1; j_call: TRBJ1-4; d_call: -; cdr3_nt: TGTGCCAGCAGTCTAAGCGGTCGTCCTAATGAAAAACTGTTTTTT; cdr3_aa: CASSLSGRPNEKLFF
clone_size: -; v_call: TRBV2; j_call: TRBJ2-6; d_call: TRBD1; cdr3_nt: TGTGCCAGCCGGGACAGGGGGCATTCTGGGGCCAACGTCCTGACTTTC; cdr3_aa: CASRDRGHSGANVLTF
clone_size: -; v_call: TRBV5-6; j_call: TRBJ2-3; d_call: -; cdr3_nt: TGTGCCAGCAGCCGGGTGGCTAGCAGGAGCACAGATACGCAGTATTTT; cdr3_aa: CASSRVASRSTDTQYF
clone_size: -; v_call: TRBV7-8; j_call: TRBJ2-1; d_call: TRBD2; cdr3_nt: TGTGCCAGCAGCCCCCCTAGTCCCGCAGCGGGGGGCGAGCAGTTCTTC; cdr3_aa: CASSPPSPAAGGEQFF
clone_size: -; v_call: TRBV20-1; j_call: TRBJ2-5; d_call: -; cdr3_nt: TGCAGTGCCAGGGTGGGCGAGACCCAGTACTTC; cdr3_aa: CSARVGETQYF
clone_size: -; v_call: TRBV7-6; j_call: TRBJ2-3; d_call: TRBD2; cdr3_nt: TGTGCCAGCAGCCTAGCGGGGCCCCCCACAGATACGCAGTATTTT; cdr3_aa: CASSLAGPPTDTQYF
clone_size: -; v_call: TRBV5-1; j_call: TRBJ1-4; d_call: -; cdr3_nt: TGCGCCAGCAGCCCGGGGAGTGGCGAAAAACTGTTTTTT; cdr3_aa: CASSPGSGEKLFF
clone_size: -; v_call: TRBV28; j_call: TRBJ2-2; d_call: -; cdr3_nt: TGTGCCAGCCGAACGGGTGGGCGAAGACTAGGGAACACCGGGGAGCTGTTTTTT; cdr3_aa: CASRTGGRRLGNTGELFF
clone_size: many; v_call: TRBV19; j_call: TRBJ1-2; d_call: -; cdr3_nt: TGTGCCAGTAGTACAACTCCTCGCTCCAATGGCTACACCTTC; cdr3_aa: CASSTTPRSNGYTF
clone_size: -; v_call: TRBV6-6; j_call: TRBJ2-7; d_call: TRBD1; cdr3_nt: TGTGCCAGCAATCTAGGGGGCCCCTACGAGCAGTACTTC; cdr3_aa: CASNLGGPYEQYF
clone_size: -; v_call: TRBV7-9; j_call: TRBJ2-5; d_call: TRBD2; cdr3_nt: TGTGCCAGCAGCTTAGGCGGGGGGCAAGAGACCCAGTACTTC; cdr3_aa: CASSLGGGQETQYF
clone_size: -; v_call: TRBV18; j_call: TRBJ2-5; d_call: TRBD1; cdr3_nt: TGTGCCAGCTCACCGGGACAGGGTTCCCAAGAGACCCAGTACTTC; cdr3_aa: CASSPGQGSQETQYF
clone_size: -; v_call: TRBV6-5; j_call: TRBJ2-7; d_call: TRBD2; cdr3_nt: TGTGCCAGCAGGCCCGGGGGGGCCTACGAGCAGTACTTC; cdr3_aa: CASRPGGAYEQYF
clone_size: -; v_call: TRBV6-1; j_call: TRBJ2-7; d_call: -; cdr3_nt: TGTGCCAGCAGTGAAGCGGGGGGGGCAGGGTCCGAGCAGTACTTC; cdr3_aa: CASSEAGGAGSEQYF
clone_size: -; v_call: TRBV27; j_call: TRBJ1-6; d_call: TRBD1; cdr3_nt: TGTGCCAGCAGCCGAAGGGACAGGGGCGATTCACCCCTCCACTTT; cdr3_aa: CASSRRDRGDSPLHF
clone_size: -; v_call: TRBV5-1; j_call: TRBJ2-2; d_call: -; cdr3_nt: TGCGCCAGCAGCTTAGGGGCTTCCTACACCGGGGAGCTGTTTTTT; cdr3_aa: CASSLGASYTGELFF
clone_size: -; v_call: TRBV7-7; j_call: TRBJ2-4; d_call: -; cdr3_nt: TGTGCCAGCAGCTTAGGGGGTGAACAGGTTAGGATAGCCAAAAACATTCAGTACTTC; cdr3_aa: CASSLGGEQVRIAKNIQYF
clone_size: once; v_call: TRBV11-2; j_call: TRBJ2-7; d_call: -; cdr3_nt: TGTGCCAGCTCCAGGGCCTACGAGCAGTACTTC; cdr3_aa: CASSRAYEQYF
clone_size: -; v_call: TRBV6-2/TRBV6-3; j_call: TRBJ2-7; d_call: TRBD1; cdr3_nt: TGTGCCAGCAGTTATTCAGGGACAGGGGTGTGGCAGTACTTC; cdr3_aa: CASSYSGTGVWQYF
clone_size: -; v_call: TRBV10-3; j_call: TRBJ1-3; d_call: -; cdr3_nt: TGTGCCATCAGTGCGAGTGGAGACACCATATATTTT; cdr3_aa: CAISASGDTIYF
clone_size: -; v_call: TRBV18; j_call: TRBJ2-4; d_call: -; cdr3_nt: TGTGCCAGCTCACCGGCCCTAGCCAAAAACATTCAGTACTTC; cdr3_aa: CASSPALAKNIQYF
clone_size: medium-sized; v_call: TRBV28; j_call: TRBJ1-5; d_call: -; cdr3_nt: TGTGCCAGCAGTTACACAGGGTTCAGCAATCAGCCCCAGCATTTT; cdr3_aa: CASSYTGFSNQPQHF
clone_size: -; v_call: TRBV27; j_call: TRBJ2-7; d_call: TRBD2; cdr3_nt: TGTGCCAGCAGTTCACTGACTAGCGGGTACTCCTACGAGCAGTACTTC; cdr3_aa: CASSSLTSGYSYEQYF
clone_size: -; v_call: TRBV29-1; j_call: TRBJ2-5; d_call: TRBD1; cdr3_nt: TGCAGCGTCACAGGGGGCGGTCAAGAGACCCAGTACTTC; cdr3_aa: CSVTGGGQETQYF
clone_size: once; v_call: TRBV6-1; j_call: TRBJ2-2; d_call: -; cdr3_nt: TGTGCCAGCAGTGATAGGACAATCGGGGAGCTGTTTTTT; cdr3_aa: CASSDRTIGELFF
clone_size: once; v_call: TRBV6-2/TRBV6-3; j_call: TRBJ2-1; d_call: TRBD2; cdr3_nt: TGTGCCAGCAGTTACACGGGGGGGCGGAGTGAGCAGTTCTTC; cdr3_aa: CASSYTGGRSEQFF
clone_size: -; v_call: TRBV27; j_call: TRBJ2-1; d_call: TRBD1; cdr3_nt: TGTGCCAGCAGTTTACCGGGACAGGGCTATGAGCAGTTCTTC; cdr3_aa: CASSLPGQGYEQFF
clone_size: once; v_call: TRBV7-2; j_call: TRBJ2-2; d_call: -; cdr3_nt: TGTGCCAGCAGCTTAGGCGGTACCGCCGGGGAGCTGTTTTTT; cdr3_aa: CASSLGGTAGELFF
clone_size: -; v_call: TRBV6-5; j_call: TRBJ1-2; d_call: TRBD1; cdr3_nt: TGTGCCAGCAGGAACAGGGGGCGAGATGGCTACACCTTC; cdr3_aa: CASRNRGRDGYTF
clone_size: -; v_call: TRBV12-3/TRBV12-4; j_call: TRBJ2-7; d_call: TRBD2; cdr3_nt: TGTGCCAGCAGTTTTCGGCTAGCGGGCGAGCAGTACTTC; cdr3_aa: CASSFRLAGEQYF